The 20 T cell receptor beta chains reported below all come from one sample, sequenced in a study of blood T cells in healthy people across ages. The second PCR ran about 6 to 12 cycles with a sample-barcoded 5' primer and J-beta primers. In TCRdb, the 5' RACE reads were re-called with MiXCR into one record per CDR3 protein. The repertoire has approximately 820,000 distinct CDR3 sequences, more than 40% of them found once; the top ten carry about a fifth. The sequenced sample was blood. The receptors derive from a man aged 55 to 70 in good health.

This clonotype occurred a few times. The V call is TRBV5-6, the J call TRBJ2-4; the match to TRBD1 covers 10 bases. With V trimmed by 0 bases and J by 13 bases, 10 bases remained unmatched. Looked up from germline, CDR1 is SGHDT and CDR2 is YYEEEE. The CDR3 consists of 15 residues. The CDR3 DNA reads as TGTGCCAGCAGCTTGGAGACCGGGACAGGGGAGGAGCAGTACTTC. This translates into CASSLETGTGEEQYF.

This clonotype occurred a few times. V is TRBV4-2 and J is TRBJ2-1; possibly TRBD2 for D (6 bases). The ends were cut back, 0 bases at V and 7 bases at J, with 10 bases in the middle. In germline, CDR1 is LGHNA, CDR2 YNFKEQ. The CDR3 has 14 residues. CDR3 sequence (DNA): TGTGCCAGCAGCCAAGAAGGAGGGTGGAATGAGCAGTTCTTC. It yields the protein CASSQEGGWNEQFF.

V is TRBV6-6 and J is TRBJ1-2; D is unresolved. CDR1 MNHNY and CDR2 SVGAGI come from the germline V gene (reference sequence). The CDR3 totals 13 residues. Trimming removed 0 bases from V and 5 bases from J, with 7 bases in between. The CDR3 DNA is TGTGCCAGCAGTTACTCGCATGATTATGGCTACACCTTC. Amino acid sequence: CASSYSHDYGYTF.

In this sample, this clonotype turned up a few times. The chain couples TRBV11-1 to TRBJ2-3, with TRBD1 matching 9 bases. The CDR3 length is 15 residues. Per the germline V gene, CDR1 is SGHAT and CDR2 is FQDESV (reference sequence). The trim removed 3 bases at V and 5 bases at J, leaving 6 bases unmatched. The CDR3 bases are TGTGCCAGCAGCTTCTTTACAGGGGGCATAGATACGCAGTATTTT. This translates into CASSFFTGGIDTQYF.

This clonotype turned up a few times. The gene calls are TRBV6-6 and TRBJ1-5; D is unclear. The V gene's germline CDR1 is MNHNY and CDR2 SVGAGI (reference sequence). Trimming took off 4 bases at V and 1 base at J, with 8 bases between the two ends. CDR3 length equals 14 residues. CDR3 loop: CASSSEGSNQPQHF. The CDR3 nucleotides read TGTGCCAGCAGTTCGGAAGGGAGCAATCAGCCCCAGCATTTT.

This clonotype was detected a few times. J is TRBJ1-1 and V is TRBV13; the D is unclear. The CDR3 is 14 residues long. With 1 base removed from V and 1 base from J, the gap between germline ends came to 7 bases. Germline lookup yields CDR1 PRHDT and CDR2 FYEKMQ (reference sequence). The CDR3 DNA reads TGTGCCAGCAGCTTAGTCACGGAGAACACTGAAGCTTTCTTT. Translation: CASSLVTENTEAFF.

The V gene is TRBV6-5, the J gene TRBJ2-7, with 9 positions matching TRBD1. The germline CDR1 and CDR2 sequences are MNHEY and SVGAGI. The CDR3 spans 16 residues. V shed 4 bases, J shed 5 bases, and the junction held 12 bases outside the gene matches. This chain's CDR3 is CASSFLNPGQGDEQYF. In DNA, the CDR3 is TGTGCCAGCAGTTTTTTGAACCCGGGACAGGGCGACGAGCAGTACTTC.

The chain has TRBV30 and TRBJ2-2; D is unresolved. This CDR3 has 14 residues. The V end was cut by 2 bases, the J end by 7 bases, with 14 bases between. Germline V gives CDR1 GTSNPN, CDR2 SVGIG (reference sequence). The chain's CDR3 is CAWSLLPLNGELFF. The CDR3 DNA follows: TGTGCCTGGAGTCTCCTCCCACTGAACGGGGAGCTGTTTTTT.

V and J are TRBV6-5 and TRBJ1-6, with 10 positions matching TRBD1. The CDR3 is 17 residues long. Germline V gene data show CDR1 as MNHEY and CDR2 as SVGAGI. V was pared by 2 bases and J by 9 bases, with 10 bases of the junction left unmatched. In DNA, the CDR3 is TGTGCCAGCAGTTACGTACCACCGGGACAGGGGACTTCACCCCTCCACTTT. Translating it yields CASSYVPPGQGTSPLHF.

The chain couples TRBV7-3 to TRBJ2-2; unclear D gene. Germline CDR1 reads SGHTA; CDR2 reads FQGTGA. CDR3 length: 15 residues. V lost 1 base to trimming and J lost 0 bases, with 6 bases between them. DNA for the CDR3: TGTGCCAGCAGCTTAAGAGGCACGAACACCGGGGAGCTGTTTTTT. This sequence encodes CASSLRGTNTGELFF.

This chain links TRBV25-1 with TRBJ1-2; 7 bases match TRBD1. The CDR3 has 14 residues. V was pared by 6 bases and J by 0 bases, with 4 bases of the junction left unmatched. Looked up from germline, CDR1 is MGHDK and CDR2 is SYGVNS. CDR3 DNA sequence: TGTGCCAGCAGGATGACAGGGACTAACTATGGCTACACCTTC. Translated: CASRMTGTNYGYTF.

The chain carries TRBV24-1 and TRBJ2-7, with no clear D. V was cut by 9 bases and J by 7 bases, with 12 bases left in between. The CDR3 loop spans 11 amino acids. In germline, CDR1 is KGHDR, CDR2 SFDVKD. The CDR3 sequence: CATGRVDEQYF. CDR3 bases: TGTGCCACCGGACGGGTCGATGAGCAGTACTTC.

This clonotype has only one observation. The rearrangement links TRBV5-1 to TRBJ2-1, with 14 nucleotides matching TRBD2. This CDR3 contains 17 residues. Per germline, CDR1 SGHRS and CDR2 YFSETQ. The ends lost 4 bases at V and 8 bases at J; junction bases unmatched: 11. The CDR3 spells CASSQRLAGGRGDEQFF. As DNA, the CDR3 is TGCGCCAGCAGCCAGCGACTAGCGGGGGGGCGAGGAGATGAGCAGTTCTTC.

The sample holds a few counts of this clonotype. The gene calls are TRBV5-1 and TRBJ1-1, with D perhaps matching TRBD1 (6 bases). The CDR3 covers 15 residues. CDR1 and CDR2 (germline): SGHRS, YFSETQ. Trimming cost V 3 bases and J 0 bases, with 12 bases left between them. This chain's CDR3 is CASSSSGQMNTEAFF. CDR3 nucleotides: TGCGCCAGCAGCTCATCCGGACAGATGAACACTGAAGCTTTCTTT.

The chain carries TRBV6-6 and TRBJ2-1; 7 bases line up with TRBD1. This CDR3 spans 13 amino acids. With 8 bases clipped from V and 2 bases from J, the junction kept 3 bases outside the gene matches. Germline assignment: CDR1 MNHNY and CDR2 SVGAGI (reference sequence). CDR3 loop: CASGQETYNEQFF. The CDR3 coding sequence is TGTGCCAGCGGACAGGAGACCTACAATGAGCAGTTCTTC.

The chain's CDR3 is CASSLRGGLDEQFF. In DNA, the CDR3 is TGTGCCAGCAGCTTACGGGGGGGCTTGGATGAGCAGTTCTTC. This chain uses TRBV7-3 with TRBJ2-1, with 8 nucleotides matching TRBD2. CDR3 length: 14 residues. Looked up from germline, CDR1 is SGHTA and CDR2 is FQGTGA. V lost 2 bases and J lost 8; bases outside the gene matches: 5.

This clonotype has a handful of counts. The V call is TRBV7-2, the J call TRBJ2-1, with D possibly TRBD1 on 5 matching bases. The CDR3 totals 14 residues. The germline V gene has CDR1 SGHTA and CDR2 FQGNSA. V gave up 5 bases and J gave up 9 bases, with 17 bases separating them. CDR3 region: CASSLGQGWSEQFF. In nucleotides, the CDR3 is TGTGCCAGCAGCCTTGGGCAGGGTTGGAGTGAGCAGTTCTTC.

This clonotype turned up a few times. The rearrangement joins TRBV25-1 to TRBJ1-2; D gene unclear. The germline V gene encodes CDR1 MGHDK and CDR2 SYGVNS. The CDR3 spans 12 residues. Trimming left V 3 bases short and J 3 bases short, with 5 bases between. The CDR3 loop is CASSDTHYGYTF. CDR3 DNA sequence: TGTGCCAGCAGTGATACCCACTATGGCTACACCTTC.

This clonotype was recorded a few times. V is TRBV4-2 and J is TRBJ2-3; no clear D. Germline loops: CDR1 LGHNA, CDR2 YNFKEQ. V gave up 1 base and J gave up 6 bases, with 8 bases separating them. CDR3 size: 13 residues. The CDR3 DNA reads TGTGCCAGCAGCCAAGGTATTCTCGATACGCAGTATTTT. Its translation is CASSQGILDTQYF.

Details on this clonotype: At one end, the junction sequence differs from germline, possibly due to a read error. V usage is TRBV6-6 and J usage is TRBJ1-1; 9 positions match TRBD1. CDR3 length equals 15 residues. Germline V gene data show CDR1 as MNHNY and CDR2 as SVGAGI (reference sequence). The CDR3 bases are TGTGCCAACAGTTTTCCCCGGGACAGGGAAACTGAAGCTTTCTTT. Encoded protein: CANSFPRDRETEAFF.